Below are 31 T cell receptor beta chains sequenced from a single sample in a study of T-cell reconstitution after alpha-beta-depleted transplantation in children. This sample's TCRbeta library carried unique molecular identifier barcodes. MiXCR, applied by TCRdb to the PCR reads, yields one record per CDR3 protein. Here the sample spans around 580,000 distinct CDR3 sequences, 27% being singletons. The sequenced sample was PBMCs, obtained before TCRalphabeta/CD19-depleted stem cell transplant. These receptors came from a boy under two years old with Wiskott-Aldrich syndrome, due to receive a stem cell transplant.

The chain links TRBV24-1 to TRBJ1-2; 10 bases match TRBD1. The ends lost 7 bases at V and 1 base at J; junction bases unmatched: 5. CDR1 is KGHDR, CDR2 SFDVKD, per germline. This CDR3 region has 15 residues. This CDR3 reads CATSGTGDVNYGYTF. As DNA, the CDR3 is TGTGCCACCAGCGGGACAGGGGATGTTAACTATGGCTACACCTTC.

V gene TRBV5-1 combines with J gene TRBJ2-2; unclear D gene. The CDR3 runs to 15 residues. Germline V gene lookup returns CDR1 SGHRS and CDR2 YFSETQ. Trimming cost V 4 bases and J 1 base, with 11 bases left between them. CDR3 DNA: TGCGCCAGCAGCACCCGGGTCCTGAACACCGGGGAGCTGTTTTTT. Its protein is CASSTRVLNTGELFF.

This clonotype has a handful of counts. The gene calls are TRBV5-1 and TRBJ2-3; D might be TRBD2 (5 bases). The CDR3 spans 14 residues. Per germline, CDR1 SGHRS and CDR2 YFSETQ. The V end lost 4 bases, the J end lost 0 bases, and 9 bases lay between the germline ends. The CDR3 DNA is TGCGCCAGCAGCGCCGGGGTGAGCACAGATACGCAGTATTTT. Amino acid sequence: CASSAGVSTDTQYF.

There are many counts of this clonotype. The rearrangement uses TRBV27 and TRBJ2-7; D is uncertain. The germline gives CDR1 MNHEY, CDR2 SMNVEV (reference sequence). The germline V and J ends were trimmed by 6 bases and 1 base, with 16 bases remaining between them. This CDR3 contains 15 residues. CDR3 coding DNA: TGTGCCAGCAGCCGCAAAGCCGACAATTCCTACGAGCAGTACTTC. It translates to CASSRKADNSYEQYF.

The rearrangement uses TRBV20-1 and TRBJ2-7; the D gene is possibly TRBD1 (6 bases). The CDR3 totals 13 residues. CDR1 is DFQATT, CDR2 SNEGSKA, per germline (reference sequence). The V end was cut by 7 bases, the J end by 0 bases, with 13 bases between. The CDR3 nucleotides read TGCAGTGTATACAGGGTTAGCTCCTACGAGCAGTACTTC. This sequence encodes CSVYRVSSYEQYF.

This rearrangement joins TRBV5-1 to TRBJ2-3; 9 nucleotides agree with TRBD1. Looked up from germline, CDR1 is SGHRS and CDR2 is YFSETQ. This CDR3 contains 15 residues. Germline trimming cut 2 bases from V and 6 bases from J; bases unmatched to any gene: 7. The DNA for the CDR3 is TGCGCCAGCAGCTTACCGACAGGGGGTCTGGATACGCAGTATTTT. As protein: CASSLPTGGLDTQYF.

CDR3 DNA: TGTGCCAGAATGTCCGGCCGGCCCCAATACACAGATACGCAGTATTTT. Translation gives CARMSGRPQYTDTQYF. The V call is TRBV12-3 or TRBV12-4, the J call TRBJ2-3; no firm D call. Trimming shortened V by 9 bases and J by 2 bases, and 21 bases separated the two germline ends. The CDR3 has 16 amino acids.

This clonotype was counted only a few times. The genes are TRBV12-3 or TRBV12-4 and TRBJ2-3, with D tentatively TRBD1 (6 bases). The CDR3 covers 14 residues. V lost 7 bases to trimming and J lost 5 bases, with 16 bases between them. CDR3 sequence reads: CASTLRGGEDTQYF. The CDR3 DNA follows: TGTGCCAGCACCCTTCGTGGGGGCGAAGATACGCAGTATTTT.

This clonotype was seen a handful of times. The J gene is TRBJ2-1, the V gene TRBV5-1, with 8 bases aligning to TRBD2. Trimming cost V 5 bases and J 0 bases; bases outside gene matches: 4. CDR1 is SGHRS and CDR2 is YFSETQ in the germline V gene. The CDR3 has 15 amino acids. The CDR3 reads CASRFREGSYNEQFF. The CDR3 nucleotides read TGCGCCAGCAGGTTCCGGGAGGGCTCCTACAATGAGCAGTTCTTC.

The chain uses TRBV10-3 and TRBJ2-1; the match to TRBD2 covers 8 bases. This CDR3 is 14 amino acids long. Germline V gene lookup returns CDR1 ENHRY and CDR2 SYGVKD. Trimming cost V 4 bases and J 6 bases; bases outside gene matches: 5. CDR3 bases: TGTGCCATCAGTGGGACTAGCTTCGGCAATGAGCAGTTCTTC. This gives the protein CAISGTSFGNEQFF.

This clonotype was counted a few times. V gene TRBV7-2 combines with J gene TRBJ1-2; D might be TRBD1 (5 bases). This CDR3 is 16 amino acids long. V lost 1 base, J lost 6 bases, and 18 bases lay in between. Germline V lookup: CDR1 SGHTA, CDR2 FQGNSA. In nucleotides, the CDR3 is TGTGCCAGCAGCTTAGATAGGTCGGGGGGAGCCGATGGCTACACCTTC. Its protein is CASSLDRSGGADGYTF.

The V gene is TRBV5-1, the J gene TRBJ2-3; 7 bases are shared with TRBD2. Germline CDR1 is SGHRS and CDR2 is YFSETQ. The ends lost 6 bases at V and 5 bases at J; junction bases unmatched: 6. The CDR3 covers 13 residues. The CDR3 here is CASMSSSGDTQYF. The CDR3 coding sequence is TGCGCCAGCATGTCGTCTAGCGGAGATACGCAGTATTTT.

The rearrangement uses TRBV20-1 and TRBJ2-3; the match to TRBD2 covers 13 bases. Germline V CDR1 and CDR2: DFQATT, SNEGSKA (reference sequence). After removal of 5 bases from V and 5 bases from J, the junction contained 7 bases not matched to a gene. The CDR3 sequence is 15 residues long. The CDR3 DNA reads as TGCAGTGCTTCCCGACTAGCGGGAGGTTTAGATACGCAGTATTTT. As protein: CSASRLAGGLDTQYF.

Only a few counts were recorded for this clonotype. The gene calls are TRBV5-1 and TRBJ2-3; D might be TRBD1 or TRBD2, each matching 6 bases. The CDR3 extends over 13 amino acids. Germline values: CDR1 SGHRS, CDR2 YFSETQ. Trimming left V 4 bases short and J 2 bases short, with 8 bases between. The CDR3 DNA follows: TGCGCCAGCAGCCGGGGGCCCACAGATACGCAGTATTTT. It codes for CASSRGPTDTQYF.

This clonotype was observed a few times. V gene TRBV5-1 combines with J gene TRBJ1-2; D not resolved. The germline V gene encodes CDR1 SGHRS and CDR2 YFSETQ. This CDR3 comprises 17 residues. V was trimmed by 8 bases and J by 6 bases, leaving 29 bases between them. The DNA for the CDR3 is TGCGCCAGTAAAAGAGGCCGAGGTTCCAAAGAGGGTAATGGCTACACCTTC. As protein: CASKRGRGSKEGNGYTF.

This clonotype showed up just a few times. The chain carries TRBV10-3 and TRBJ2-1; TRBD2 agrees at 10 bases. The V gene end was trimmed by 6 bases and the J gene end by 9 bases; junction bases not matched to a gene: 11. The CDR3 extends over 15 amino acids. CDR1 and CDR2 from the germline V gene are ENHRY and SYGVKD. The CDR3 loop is CAIRKREGQLSEQFF. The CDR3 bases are TGTGCCATCAGAAAGCGGGAGGGCCAGTTGAGTGAGCAGTTCTTC.

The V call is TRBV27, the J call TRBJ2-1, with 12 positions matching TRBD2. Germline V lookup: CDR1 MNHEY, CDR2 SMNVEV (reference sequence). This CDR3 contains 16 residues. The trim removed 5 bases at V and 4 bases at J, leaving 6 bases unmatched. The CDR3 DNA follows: TGTGCCAGCAGTCCCTGGACTAGCGGGAAATACAATGAGCAGTTCTTC. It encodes CASSPWTSGKYNEQFF.

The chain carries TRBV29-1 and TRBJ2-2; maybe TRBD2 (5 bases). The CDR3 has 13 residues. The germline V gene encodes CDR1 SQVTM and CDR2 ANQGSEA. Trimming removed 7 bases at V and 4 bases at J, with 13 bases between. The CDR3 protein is CSGSRRGTGELFF. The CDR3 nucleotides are TGCAGCGGATCTCGACGGGGCACCGGGGAGCTGTTTTTT.

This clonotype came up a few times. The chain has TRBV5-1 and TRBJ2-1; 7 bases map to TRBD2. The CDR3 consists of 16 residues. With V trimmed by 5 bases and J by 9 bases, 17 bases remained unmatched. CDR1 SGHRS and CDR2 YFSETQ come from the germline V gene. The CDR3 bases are TGCGCCAGCAGAATCGGTAGCGGGCTCCCCGGGGGTGAGCAGTTCTTC. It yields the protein CASRIGSGLPGGEQFF.

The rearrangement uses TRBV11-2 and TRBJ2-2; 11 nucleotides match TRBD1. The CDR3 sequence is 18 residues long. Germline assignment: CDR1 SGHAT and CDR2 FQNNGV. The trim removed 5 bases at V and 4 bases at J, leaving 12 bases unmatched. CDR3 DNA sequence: TGTGCCAGCAGCCGACACCGAAGGACAGGGGGCGTCACCGGGGAGCTGTTTTTT. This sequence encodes CASSRHRRTGGVTGELFF.

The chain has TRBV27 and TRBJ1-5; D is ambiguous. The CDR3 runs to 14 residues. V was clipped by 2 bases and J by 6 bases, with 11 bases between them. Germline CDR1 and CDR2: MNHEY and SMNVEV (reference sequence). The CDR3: CASSLMGPGQPQHF. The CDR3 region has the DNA TGTGCCAGCAGTTTAATGGGCCCCGGTCAGCCCCAGCATTTT.

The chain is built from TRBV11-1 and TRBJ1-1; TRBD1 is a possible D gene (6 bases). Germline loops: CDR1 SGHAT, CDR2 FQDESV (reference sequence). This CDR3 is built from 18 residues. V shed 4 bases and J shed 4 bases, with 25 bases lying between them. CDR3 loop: CASSSSNQLGGRATEAFF. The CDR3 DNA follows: TGTGCCAGCAGCTCCTCCAACCAATTGGGGGGGCGGGCCACTGAAGCTTTCTTT.

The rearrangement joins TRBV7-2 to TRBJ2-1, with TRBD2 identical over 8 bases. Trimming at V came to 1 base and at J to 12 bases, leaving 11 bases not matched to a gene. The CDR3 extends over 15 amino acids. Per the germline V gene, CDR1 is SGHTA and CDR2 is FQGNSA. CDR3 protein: CASSLGSGGSLTQFF. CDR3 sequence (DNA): TGTGCCAGCAGCTTAGGATCGGGAGGGTCGCTAACGCAGTTCTTC. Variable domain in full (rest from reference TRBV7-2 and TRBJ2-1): GAGVSQSPSNKVTEKGKDVELRCDPISGHTALYWYRQSLGQGLEFLIYFQGNSAPDKSGLPSDRFSAERTGGSVSTLTIQRTQQEDSAVYLCASSLGSGGSLTQFFGPGTRLTVL.

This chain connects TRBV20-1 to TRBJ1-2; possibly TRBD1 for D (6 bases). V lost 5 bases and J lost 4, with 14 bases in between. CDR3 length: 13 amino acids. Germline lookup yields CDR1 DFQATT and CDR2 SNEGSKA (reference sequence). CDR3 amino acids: CSASQGTVYGYTF. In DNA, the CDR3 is TGCAGTGCTTCCCAGGGGACCGTCTATGGCTACACCTTC.

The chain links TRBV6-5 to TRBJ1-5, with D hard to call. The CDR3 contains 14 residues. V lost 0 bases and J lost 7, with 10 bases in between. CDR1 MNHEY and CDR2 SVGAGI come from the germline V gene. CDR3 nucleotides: TGTGCCAGCAGTTACTCGGGCAATCGGCAGCCCCAGCATTTT. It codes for CASSYSGNRQPQHF.

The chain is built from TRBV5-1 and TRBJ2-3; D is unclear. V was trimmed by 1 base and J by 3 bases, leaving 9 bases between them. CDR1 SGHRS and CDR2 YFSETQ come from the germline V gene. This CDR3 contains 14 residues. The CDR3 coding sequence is TGCGCCAGCAGCTTGTTGATACAAACAGATACGCAGTATTTT. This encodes CASSLLIQTDTQYF.

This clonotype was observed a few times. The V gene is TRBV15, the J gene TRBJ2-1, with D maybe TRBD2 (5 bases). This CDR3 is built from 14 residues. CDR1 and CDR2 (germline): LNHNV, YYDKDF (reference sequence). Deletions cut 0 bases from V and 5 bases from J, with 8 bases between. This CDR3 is CATSRDRGNNEQFF. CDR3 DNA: TGTGCCACCAGCAGAGATCGGGGAAACAATGAGCAGTTCTTC. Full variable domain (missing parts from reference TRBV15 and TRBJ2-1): DAMVIQNPRYQVTQFGKPVTLSCSQTLNHNVMYWYQQKSSQAPKLLFHYYDKDFNNEADTPDNFQSRRPNTSFCFLDIRSPGLGDTAMYLCATSRDRGNNEQFFGPGTRLTVL.

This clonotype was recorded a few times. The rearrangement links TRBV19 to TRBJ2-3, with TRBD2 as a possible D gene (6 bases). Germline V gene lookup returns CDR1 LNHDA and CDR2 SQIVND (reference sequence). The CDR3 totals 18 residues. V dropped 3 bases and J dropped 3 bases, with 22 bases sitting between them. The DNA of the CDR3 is TGTGCCAGTAGTATTTCTGGAGGGCTGGAGGTTCGGACAGATACGCAGTATTTT. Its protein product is CASSISGGLEVRTDTQYF.

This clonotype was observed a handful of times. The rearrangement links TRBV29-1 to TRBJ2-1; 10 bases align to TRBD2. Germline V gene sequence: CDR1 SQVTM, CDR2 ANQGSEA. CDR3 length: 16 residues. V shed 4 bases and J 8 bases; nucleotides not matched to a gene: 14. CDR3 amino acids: CSVVGVGTSVGDEQFF. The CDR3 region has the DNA TGCAGCGTTGTTGGGGTGGGGACTAGCGTAGGGGATGAGCAGTTCTTC.

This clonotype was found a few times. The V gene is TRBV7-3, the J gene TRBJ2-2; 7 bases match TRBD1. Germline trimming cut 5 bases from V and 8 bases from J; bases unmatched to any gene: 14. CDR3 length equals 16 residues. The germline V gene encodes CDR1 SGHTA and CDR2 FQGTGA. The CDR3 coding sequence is TGTGCCAGCAGCGCCGCCGGGACCAACAGGGGAGGGGAGCTGTTTTTT. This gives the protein CASSAAGTNRGGELFF.

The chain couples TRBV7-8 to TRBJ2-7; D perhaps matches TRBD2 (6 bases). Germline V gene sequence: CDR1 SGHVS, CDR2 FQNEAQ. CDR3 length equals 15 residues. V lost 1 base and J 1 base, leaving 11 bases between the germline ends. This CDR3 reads CASSLVNSGSYEQYF. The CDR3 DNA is TGTGCCAGCAGCTTAGTGAATAGCGGATCCTACGAGCAGTACTTC.